This paragraph covers one T cell receptor (beta chain) sequence. Antigen specificity is unknown. Time point meaning: cycle 4 day 1 (C4D1), after less than seven weeks of nivolumab. Every patient relapsed after autologous stem cell transplantation, and brentuximab vedotin exposure varied. The sample originates from a study of PD-1 blockade in classical Hodgkin lymphoma. The study, taken as a whole, reports: Nivolumab initiation under 1 year post-ASCT meant exclusion. The study found complete responders had baseline diversity similar to newly diagnosed patients.

The CDR3 covers 19 residues. The germline CDR1 and CDR2 sequences are MRHNA and SNTAGT. V was pared by 1 base and J by 0 bases, with 16 bases between. Sequencing was performed with immunoSEQ multiplex PCR; in TCRdb, only in-frame clones are kept and a portion is missing. The table lists about 31,000 clones, more than 65% of them singletons. This TCR was sampled from a human donor with classical Hodgkin lymphoma. This chain uses TRBV6-4 with TRBJ1-6; TRBD1 might be the D (6 bases). Sequencing was performed on peripheral blood mononuclear cells (PBMCs), taken before the fourth cycle of nivolumab. The CDR3 here is CASSDFGQLLSSYNSPLHF. The CDR3 DNA is TGTGCCAGCAGTGACTTCGGACAGCTCCTGAGCTCCTATAATTCACCCCTCCACTTT.